Listed here are 14 T cell receptor beta chains from one sample, sequenced in a study of T cells in Graves' hyperthyroidism and ophthalmopathy. It was RNA transcripts that yielded the amplified TCR beta CDR3 regions. In the first-round RT-PCR of the TCR CDR3, the HTBI primer set was used. TCRdb processed the multiplex PCR reads anew with MiXCR; each CDR3 protein has one entry. The repertoire has over 700,000 distinct CDR3 sequences, 35% of them found once; the top ten carry around 30%. The sample was blood. These TCRs come from a woman aged 40-49 years with Graves' hyperthyroidism.

This clonotype was found many times. The chain employs TRBV7-9 and TRBJ1-1; D unresolved. Germline V gene sequence: CDR1 SEHNR, CDR2 FQNEAQ (reference sequence). The V end was cut by 4 bases, the J end by 4 bases, with 10 bases between. There are 13 residues in the CDR3. The CDR3 is CASSSGPATEAFF. The CDR3 DNA sequence: TGTGCCAGCAGCTCCGGTCCCGCCACTGAAGCTTTCTTT.

The chain employs TRBV29-1 and TRBJ2-7; 13 nucleotides line up with TRBD2. The length of the CDR3 is 15 residues. V dropped 3 bases and J dropped 2; count of bases not matched to a gene: 4. CDR1 SQVTM and CDR2 ANQGSEA come from the germline V gene. The CDR3 reads CSVDGTSGTTYEQYF. CDR3 nucleotide sequence: TGCAGCGTTGACGGGACTAGCGGGACTACCTACGAGCAGTACTTC.

This clonotype was found many times. V usage is TRBV9 and J usage is TRBJ1-4, with 9 bases aligning to TRBD1. The V and J ends lost 0 bases and 7 bases, in that order; junction bases with no gene match: 4. This CDR3 has 15 amino acids. Germline values: CDR1 SGDLS, CDR2 YYNGEE. CDR3 sequence (DNA): TGTGCCAGCAGCGTAGAGGACAGGGGTGCTGAAAAACTGTTTTTT. It codes for CASSVEDRGAEKLFF. Looking up the rest from reference TRBV9 and TRBJ1-4 gives the full variable domain: DSGVTQTPKHLITATGQRVTLRCSPRSGDLSVYWYQQSLDQGLQFLIQYYNGEERAKGNILERFSAQQFPDLHSELNLSSLELGDSALYFCASSVEDRGAEKLFFGSGTQLSVL.

This clonotype was picked up a small number of times. This rearrangement joins TRBV6-5 to TRBJ1-2; a possible D gene is TRBD1 (5 bases). This CDR3 region has 13 residues. The germline V gene encodes CDR1 MNHEY and CDR2 SVGAGI. Trimming left V 8 bases short and J 4 bases short, with 14 bases between. DNA of the CDR3: TGTGCCAGCGGCCACCGGGGCGCCTATGGCTACACCTTC. It is translated as CASGHRGAYGYTF.

This clonotype was found many times. The rearrangement uses TRBV12-3 or TRBV12-4 and TRBJ1-6; 10 bases align to TRBD1. The CDR3 contains 14 residues. J lost 10 bases, V lost 5 bases, and 5 bases had no gene match. CDR3 residues: CASSNGTGASPLHF. The CDR3 DNA is TGTGCCAGCAGTAACGGGACAGGGGCATCACCCCTCCACTTT.

This clonotype has a count of ten or more. The chain has TRBV7-9 and TRBJ1-4; no reliable D call. CDR3 length: 16 residues. With 1 base removed from V and 2 bases from J, the gap between germline ends came to 11 bases. Germline lookup yields CDR1 SEHNR and CDR2 FQNEAQ (reference sequence). The CDR3 nucleotides are TGTGCCAGCAGCTTAGGCCCGGATGGGACTAATGAAAAACTGTTTTTT. Its translation: CASSLGPDGTNEKLFF.

This clonotype was seen many times. The chain links TRBV24-1 to TRBJ2-2; 8 nucleotides line up with TRBD1. The CDR3 length is 14 residues. The ends lost 10 bases at V and 2 bases at J; junction bases unmatched: 5. CDR1 and CDR2 from the germline V gene are KGHDR and SFDVKD. The CDR3 sequence is CATKGQVNTGELFF. CDR3 sequence (DNA): TGTGCCACAAAGGGACAGGTCAACACCGGGGAGCTGTTTTTT.

In its sample, this clonotype was seen a few times. The chain recombines TRBV6-5 with TRBJ2-5, with D perhaps matching TRBD1 (6 bases). V lost 9 bases and J 1 base, leaving 15 bases between the germline ends. Germline CDR1 reads MNHEY; CDR2 reads SVGAGI. This CDR3 has 14 residues. CDR3 in amino acids: CASRPDRSQETQYF. The CDR3 DNA is TGTGCCAGTAGACCGGACAGAAGCCAAGAGACCCAGTACTTC.

Ten or more counts support this clonotype. The gene calls are TRBV29-1 and TRBJ2-7; D is unresolved. This CDR3 region has 11 residues. Per germline, CDR1 SQVTM and CDR2 ANQGSEA. Trimming removed 7 bases from V and 6 bases from J, with 13 bases in between. CDR3 sequence reads: CSAESGFEQYF. In nucleotides, the CDR3 is TGCAGCGCCGAGTCCGGTTTCGAGCAGTACTTC.

For this clonotype: At one of its ends the junction is not consistent with the germline gene, which may arise from a read error. The chain uses TRBV28 and TRBJ1-6, with no clear D. The CDR3 loop spans 15 amino acids. Per germline, CDR1 MDHEN and CDR2 SYDVKM. CDR3 sequence reads: CASSYYSSYDSPLHF. The CDR3 nucleotides are TGTGCCAGCAGTTATTACAGCTCCTATGATTCACCCCTCCACTTT.

With respect to this clonotype: The conserved closing phenylalanine or tryptophan is absent in this CDR3, likely reflecting a read error. The chain carries TRBV5-1 and TRBJ1-2; D unresolved. CDR1 is SGHRS, CDR2 YFSETQ, per germline. The CDR3 consists of 14 residues. As DNA, the CDR3 is TGCGCTAGCAGCCTCCGGACCGGGCAAAGGGGCTACACCCTC. This encodes CASSLRTGQRGYTL.

The DNA of the CDR3 is TGTGCCTGGAGCAGGGGTTACACTGAAGCTTTCTTT. Its protein product is CAWSRGYTEAFF. The chain combines TRBV30 with TRBJ1-1; maybe TRBD1 (6 bases). V was trimmed by 3 bases and J by 3 bases, leaving 8 bases between them. Germline values: CDR1 GTSNPN, CDR2 SVGIG (reference sequence). This CDR3 is 12 amino acids long.

The chain has TRBV9 and TRBJ1-6; maybe TRBD1 (6 bases). The CDR3 consists of 17 residues. The V gene lost 2 bases and the J gene lost 4 bases, with 16 bases spanning the gap. Germline CDR1 and CDR2: SGDLS and YYNGEE. The CDR3 sequence is CASSVDRGETYNSPLHF. CDR3 coding DNA: TGTGCCAGCAGCGTTGATAGGGGGGAGACATATAATTCACCCCTCCACTTT.

The gene calls are TRBV6-5 and TRBJ1-2; D may be TRBD1 (6 bases). The CDR3 totals 15 residues. CDR1 MNHEY and CDR2 SVGAGI come from the germline V gene. Trimming removed 0 bases at V and 4 bases at J, with 12 bases between. Here the CDR3 DNA reads TGTGCCAGCAGTTACTCGGCGGACAGTCTCTATGGCTACACCTTC. Its protein is CASSYSADSLYGYTF.